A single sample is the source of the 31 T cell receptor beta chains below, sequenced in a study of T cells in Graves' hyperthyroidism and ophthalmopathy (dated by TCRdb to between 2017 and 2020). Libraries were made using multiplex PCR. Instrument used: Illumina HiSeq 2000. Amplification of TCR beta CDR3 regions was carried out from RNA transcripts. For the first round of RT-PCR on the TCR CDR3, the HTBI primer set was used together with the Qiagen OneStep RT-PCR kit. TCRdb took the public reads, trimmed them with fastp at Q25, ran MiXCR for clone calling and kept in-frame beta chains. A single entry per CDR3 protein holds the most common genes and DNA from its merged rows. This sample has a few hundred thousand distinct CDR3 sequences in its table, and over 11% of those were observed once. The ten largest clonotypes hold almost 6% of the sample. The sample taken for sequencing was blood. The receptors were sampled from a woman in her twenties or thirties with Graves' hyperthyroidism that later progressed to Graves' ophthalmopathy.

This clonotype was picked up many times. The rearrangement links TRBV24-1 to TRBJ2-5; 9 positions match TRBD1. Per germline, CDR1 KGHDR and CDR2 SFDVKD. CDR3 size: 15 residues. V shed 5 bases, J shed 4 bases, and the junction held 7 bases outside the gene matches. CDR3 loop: CATSALTGGGETQYF. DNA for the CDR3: TGTGCCACCAGTGCTCTGACAGGGGGAGGAGAGACCCAGTACTTC.

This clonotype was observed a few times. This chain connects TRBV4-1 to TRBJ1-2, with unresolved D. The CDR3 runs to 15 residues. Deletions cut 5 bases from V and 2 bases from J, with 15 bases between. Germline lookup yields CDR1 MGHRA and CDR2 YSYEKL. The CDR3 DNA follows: TGCGCCAGCAGCAAGAGCGGAGGGCTAAACTATGGCTACACCTTC. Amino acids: CASSKSGGLNYGYTF.

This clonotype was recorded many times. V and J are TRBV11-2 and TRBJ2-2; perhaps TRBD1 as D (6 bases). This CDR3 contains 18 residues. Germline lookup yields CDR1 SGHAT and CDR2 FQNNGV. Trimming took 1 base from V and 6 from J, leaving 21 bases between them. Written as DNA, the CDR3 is TGTGCCAGCAGCTTAGGTCGCGGCAGGGGCGCTGTCGCCGGGGAGCTGTTTTTT. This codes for CASSLGRGRGAVAGELFF.

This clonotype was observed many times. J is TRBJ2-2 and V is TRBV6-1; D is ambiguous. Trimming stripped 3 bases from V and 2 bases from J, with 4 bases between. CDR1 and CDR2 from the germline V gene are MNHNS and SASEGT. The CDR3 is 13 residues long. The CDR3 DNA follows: TGTGCCAGCAGTGATGGTAACACCGGGGAGCTGTTTTTT. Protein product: CASSDGNTGELFF.

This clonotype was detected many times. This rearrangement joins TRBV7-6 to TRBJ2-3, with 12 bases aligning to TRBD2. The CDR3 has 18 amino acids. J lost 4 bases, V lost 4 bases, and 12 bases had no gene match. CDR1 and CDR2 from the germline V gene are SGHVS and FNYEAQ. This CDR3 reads CASSSTPLTSGSADTQYF. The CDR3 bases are TGTGCCAGCAGCTCTACCCCTTTGACTAGCGGGAGTGCAGATACGCAGTATTTT.

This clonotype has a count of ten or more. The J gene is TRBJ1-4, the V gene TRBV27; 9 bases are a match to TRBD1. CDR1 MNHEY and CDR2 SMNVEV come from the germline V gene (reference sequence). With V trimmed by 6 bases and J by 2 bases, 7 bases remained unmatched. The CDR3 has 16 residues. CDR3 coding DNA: TGTGCCAGCAGCCTACAGGGGGCAAAGACTAATGAAAAACTGTTTTTT. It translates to CASSLQGAKTNEKLFF.

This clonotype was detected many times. CDR3 nucleotide sequence: TGTGCCATCAGTGATCCAAAGATCCGGGACCGGCACAATGAGCAGTTCTTC. Protein: CAISDPKIRDRHNEQFF. The chain employs TRBV10-3 and TRBJ2-1; D is perhaps TRBD1 or TRBD2 (5 bases each). The ends were cut back, 3 bases at V and 5 bases at J, with 20 bases in the middle. Germline assignment: CDR1 ENHRY and CDR2 SYGVKD. This CDR3 comprises 17 residues.

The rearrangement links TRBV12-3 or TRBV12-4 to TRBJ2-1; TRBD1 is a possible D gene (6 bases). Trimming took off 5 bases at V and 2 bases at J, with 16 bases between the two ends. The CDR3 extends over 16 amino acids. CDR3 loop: CASSDRTANPYNEQFF. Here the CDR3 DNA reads TGTGCCAGCAGTGATCGGACAGCTAATCCCTACAATGAGCAGTTCTTC.

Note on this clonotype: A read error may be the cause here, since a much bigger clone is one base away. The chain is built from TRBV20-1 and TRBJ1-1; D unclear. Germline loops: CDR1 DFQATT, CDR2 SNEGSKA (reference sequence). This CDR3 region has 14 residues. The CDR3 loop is CSARESLRNTETFF. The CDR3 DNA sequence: TGCAGTGCTAGAGAGTCGCTCAGGAACACTGAAACTTTCTTT.

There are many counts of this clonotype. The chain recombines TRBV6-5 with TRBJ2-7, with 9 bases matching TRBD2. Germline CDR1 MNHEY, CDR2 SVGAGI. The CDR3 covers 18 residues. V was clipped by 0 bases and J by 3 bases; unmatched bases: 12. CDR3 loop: CASSYSKRGLALFYEQYF. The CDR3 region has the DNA TGTGCCAGCAGTTACTCGAAAAGAGGACTAGCGTTATTCTACGAGCAGTACTTC.

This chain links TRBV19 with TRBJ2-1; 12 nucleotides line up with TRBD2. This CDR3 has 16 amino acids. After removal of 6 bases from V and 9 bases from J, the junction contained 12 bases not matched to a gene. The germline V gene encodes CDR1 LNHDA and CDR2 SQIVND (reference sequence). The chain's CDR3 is CASSLSLAGGRGEQFF. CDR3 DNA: TGTGCCAGTAGCCTCTCCCTAGCGGGAGGGCGTGGTGAGCAGTTCTTC.

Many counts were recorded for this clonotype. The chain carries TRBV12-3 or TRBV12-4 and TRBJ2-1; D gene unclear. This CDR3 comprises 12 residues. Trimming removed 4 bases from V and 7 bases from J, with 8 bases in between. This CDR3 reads CASSSIRNEQFF. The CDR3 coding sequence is TGTGCCAGCAGTTCAATAAGGAATGAGCAGTTCTTC.

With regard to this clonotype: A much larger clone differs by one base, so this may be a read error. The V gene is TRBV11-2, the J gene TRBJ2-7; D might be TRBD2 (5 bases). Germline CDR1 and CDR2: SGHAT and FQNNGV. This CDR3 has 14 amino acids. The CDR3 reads CTSSLVRGRGEQYF. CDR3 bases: TGTACCAGCAGCTTAGTTCGAGGTCGGGGCGAGCAGTACTTC.

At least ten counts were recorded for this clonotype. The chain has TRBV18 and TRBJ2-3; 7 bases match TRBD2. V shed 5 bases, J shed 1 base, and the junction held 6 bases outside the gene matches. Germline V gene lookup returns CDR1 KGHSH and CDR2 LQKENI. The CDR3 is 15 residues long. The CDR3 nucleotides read TGTGCCAGCTCAAGTAGCCTAGCGGGCACAGATACGCAGTATTTT. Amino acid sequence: CASSSSLAGTDTQYF.

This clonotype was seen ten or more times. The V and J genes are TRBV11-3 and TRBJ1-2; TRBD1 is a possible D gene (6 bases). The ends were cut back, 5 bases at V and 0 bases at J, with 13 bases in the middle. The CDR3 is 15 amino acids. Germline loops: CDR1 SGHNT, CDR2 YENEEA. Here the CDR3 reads CASSRGQLSNYGYTF. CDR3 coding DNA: TGTGCCAGCAGCCGTGGACAGTTATCTAACTATGGCTACACCTTC.

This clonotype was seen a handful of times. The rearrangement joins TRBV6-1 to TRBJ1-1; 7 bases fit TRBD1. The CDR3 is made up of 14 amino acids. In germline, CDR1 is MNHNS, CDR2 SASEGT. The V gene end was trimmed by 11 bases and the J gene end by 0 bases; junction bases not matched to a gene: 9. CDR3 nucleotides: TGTGCCGGCCAGACAGGGACCATGAACACTGAAGCTTTCTTT. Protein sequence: CAGQTGTMNTEAFF.

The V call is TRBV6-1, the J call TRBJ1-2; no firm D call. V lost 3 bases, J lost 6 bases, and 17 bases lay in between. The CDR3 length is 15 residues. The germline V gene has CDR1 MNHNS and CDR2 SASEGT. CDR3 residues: CASSEVRYPRDGYTF. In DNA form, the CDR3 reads TGTGCCAGCAGTGAGGTGAGATACCCTCGCGATGGCTACACCTTC.

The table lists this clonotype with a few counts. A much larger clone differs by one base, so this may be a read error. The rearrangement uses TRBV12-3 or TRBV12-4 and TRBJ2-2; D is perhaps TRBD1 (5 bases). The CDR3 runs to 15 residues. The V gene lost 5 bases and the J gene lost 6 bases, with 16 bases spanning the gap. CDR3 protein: CASSQTHQGAGELFF. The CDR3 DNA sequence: TGTGCCAGCAGTCAAACCCACCAAGGGGCCGGGGAGCTGTTTTTT.

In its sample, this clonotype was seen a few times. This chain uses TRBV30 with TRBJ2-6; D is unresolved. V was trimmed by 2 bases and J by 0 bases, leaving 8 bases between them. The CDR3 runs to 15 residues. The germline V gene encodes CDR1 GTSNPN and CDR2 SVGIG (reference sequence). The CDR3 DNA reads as TGTGCCTGGAGTATTACCCTCTCTGGGGCCAACGTCCTGACTTTC. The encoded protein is CAWSITLSGANVLTF.

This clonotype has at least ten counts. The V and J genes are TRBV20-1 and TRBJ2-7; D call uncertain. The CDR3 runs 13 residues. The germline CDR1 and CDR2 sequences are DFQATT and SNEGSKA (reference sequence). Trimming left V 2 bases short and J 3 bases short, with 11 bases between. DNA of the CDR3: TGCAGTGCTAGAATGAGACCGTACTACGAGCAGTACTTC. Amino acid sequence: CSARMRPYYEQYF.

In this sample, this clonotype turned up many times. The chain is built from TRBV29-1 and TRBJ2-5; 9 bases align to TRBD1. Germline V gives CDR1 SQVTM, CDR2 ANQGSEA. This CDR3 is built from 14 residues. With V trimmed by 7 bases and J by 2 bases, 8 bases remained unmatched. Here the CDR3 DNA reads TGCAGCGCCAAGGACAGGGGAGGTCAAGAGACCCAGTACTTC. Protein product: CSAKDRGGQETQYF.

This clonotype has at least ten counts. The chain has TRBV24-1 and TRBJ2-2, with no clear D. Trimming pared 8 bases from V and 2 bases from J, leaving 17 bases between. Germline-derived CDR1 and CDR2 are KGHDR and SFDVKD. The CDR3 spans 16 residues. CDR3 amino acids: CATKKGGQTNTGELFF. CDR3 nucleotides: TGTGCCACCAAGAAGGGCGGCCAGACTAACACCGGGGAGCTGTTTTTT.

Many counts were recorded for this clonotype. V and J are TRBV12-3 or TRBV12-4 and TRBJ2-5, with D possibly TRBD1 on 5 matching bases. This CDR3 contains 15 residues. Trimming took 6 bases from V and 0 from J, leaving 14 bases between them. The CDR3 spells CASSPPPGYQETQYF. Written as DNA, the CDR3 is TGTGCCAGCAGCCCACCCCCAGGGTACCAAGAGACCCAGTACTTC.

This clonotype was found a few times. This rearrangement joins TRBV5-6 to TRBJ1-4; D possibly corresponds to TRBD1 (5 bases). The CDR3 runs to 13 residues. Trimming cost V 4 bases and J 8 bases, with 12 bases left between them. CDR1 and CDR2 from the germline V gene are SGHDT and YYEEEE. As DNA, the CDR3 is TGTGCCAGCAGCCTGTGGGGGGGAGAAAAACTGTTTTTT. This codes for CASSLWGGEKLFF.

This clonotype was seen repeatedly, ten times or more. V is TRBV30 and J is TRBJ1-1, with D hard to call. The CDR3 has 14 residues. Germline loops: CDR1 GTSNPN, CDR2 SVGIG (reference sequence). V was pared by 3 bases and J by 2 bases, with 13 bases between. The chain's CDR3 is CAWSYHTANTEAFF. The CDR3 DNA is TGTGCCTGGAGCTACCACACAGCCAACACTGAAGCTTTCTTT.

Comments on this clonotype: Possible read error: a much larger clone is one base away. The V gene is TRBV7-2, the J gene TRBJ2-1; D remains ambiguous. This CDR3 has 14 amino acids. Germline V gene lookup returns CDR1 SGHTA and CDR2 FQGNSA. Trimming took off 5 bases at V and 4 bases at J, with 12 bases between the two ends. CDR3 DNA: TGTGCCAGCAGCCCCCCCCCCCAATACAATGAGCAGTTCTTC. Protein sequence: CASSPPPQYNEQFF.

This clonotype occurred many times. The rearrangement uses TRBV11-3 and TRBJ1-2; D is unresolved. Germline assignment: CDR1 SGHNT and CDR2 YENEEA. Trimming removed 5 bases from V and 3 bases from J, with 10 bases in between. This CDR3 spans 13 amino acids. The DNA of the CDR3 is TGTGCCAGCAGCAAGACCGACGACTATGGCTACACCTTC. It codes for CASSKTDDYGYTF.

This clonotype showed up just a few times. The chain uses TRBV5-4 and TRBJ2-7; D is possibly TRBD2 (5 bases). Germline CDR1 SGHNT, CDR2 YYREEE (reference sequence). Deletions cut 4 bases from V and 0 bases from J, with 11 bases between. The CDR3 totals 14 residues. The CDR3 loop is CASSKLGNSYEQYF. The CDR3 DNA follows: TGTGCCAGCAGCAAACTAGGAAACTCCTACGAGCAGTACTTC.

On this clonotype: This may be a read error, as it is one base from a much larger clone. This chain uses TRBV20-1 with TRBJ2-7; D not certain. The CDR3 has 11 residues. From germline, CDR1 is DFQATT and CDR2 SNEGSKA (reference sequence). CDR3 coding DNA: TGCAGTGCTGGCGGAGCCTACGATCAGTACTTC. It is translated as CSAGGAYDQYF.

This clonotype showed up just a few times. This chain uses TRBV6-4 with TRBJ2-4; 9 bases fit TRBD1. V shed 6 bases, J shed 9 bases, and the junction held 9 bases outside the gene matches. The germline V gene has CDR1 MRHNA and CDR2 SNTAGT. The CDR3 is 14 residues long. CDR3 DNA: TGTGCCAGCAGAGACGGGACAGGGCGCGCCATTCAGTACTTC. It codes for CASRDGTGRAIQYF.

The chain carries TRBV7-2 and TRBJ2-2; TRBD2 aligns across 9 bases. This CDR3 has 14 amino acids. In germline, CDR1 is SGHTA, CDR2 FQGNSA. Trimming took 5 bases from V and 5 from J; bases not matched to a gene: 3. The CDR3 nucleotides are TGTGCCAGCAGCAGGGGACTAGCAACCGGGGAGCTGTTTTTT. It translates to CASSRGLATGELFF. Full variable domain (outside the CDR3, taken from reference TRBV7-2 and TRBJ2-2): GAGVSQSPSNKVTEKGKDVELRCDPISGHTALYWYRQSLGQGLEFLIYFQGNSAPDKSGLPSDRFSAERTGGSVSTLTIQRTQQEDSAVYLCASSRGLATGELFFGEGSRLTVL.